The 30 T cell receptor beta chains below were found in one sample sequenced in a study of T cell responses to AZD1222 COVID-19 vaccine. The protocol was immunoSEQ multiplex PCR, while the TCRdb copy is restricted to in-frame clones and leaves out a portion. The sample has roughly 100,000 clones, roughly nine tenths seen once. The sample was peripheral blood, taken 28 days after the second AZD1222 dose. These receptors all come from an adult who received the AZD1222 COVID-19 vaccine.

The gene calls are TRBV7-2 and TRBJ1-2; D gene uncertain. V was clipped by 5 bases and J by 4 bases, with 8 bases between them. CDR3 size: 12 residues. The germline V gene encodes CDR1 SGHTA and CDR2 FQGNSA. The CDR3 loop reads CASSVLSYGYTF. The CDR3 nucleotides are TGTGCCAGCAGCGTACTCAGCTATGGCTACACCTTC.

The chain couples TRBV7-3 to TRBJ2-2; D remains unclear. The CDR3 consists of 16 residues. The germline V gene has CDR1 SGHTA and CDR2 FQGTGA. Deletions cut 5 bases from V and 1 base from J, with 14 bases between. The DNA of the CDR3 is TGTGCCAGCAGCCGGAACCTGTATATGAACACCGGGGAGCTGTTTTTT. This encodes CASSRNLYMNTGELFF.

This clone has only one observation. The chain couples TRBV19 to TRBJ1-3; no clear D gene. Germline V CDR1 and CDR2: LNHDA, SQIVND (reference sequence). The CDR3 loop spans 13 amino acids. The V and J ends lost 3 bases and 0 bases respectively, with 3 bases between them. CDR3 nucleotide sequence: TGTGCCAGTAGTATGAGCTCTGGAAACACCATATATTTT. This codes for CASSMSSGNTIYF.

V and J are TRBV28 and TRBJ1-5, with 9 bases lining up with TRBD1. Germline CDR1 MDHEN, CDR2 SYDVKM. The CDR3 is made up of 17 amino acids. Trimming at V came to 8 bases and at J to 2 bases, leaving 13 bases not matched to a gene. The DNA for the CDR3 is TGTGCCAGCCATGGACAGGGGAAAGGGGGAGGCAATCAGCCCCAGCATTTT. Translating gives CASHGQGKGGGNQPQHF.

The V call is TRBV7-8, the J call TRBJ1-2; the match to TRBD1 covers 8 bases. V shed 5 bases, J shed 5 bases, and the junction held 10 bases outside the gene matches. This CDR3 is 15 amino acids long. The V gene's germline CDR1 is SGHVS and CDR2 FQNEAQ. The CDR3 region has the DNA TGTGCCAGCAGCGCAGGCCGGGACAGGCTGTATGGCTACACCTTC. This sequence encodes CASSAGRDRLYGYTF.

This clone has at least ten counts. This sequence joins TRBV7-9 and TRBJ2-3; 9 nucleotides agree with TRBD2. There are 16 residues in the CDR3. The ends lost 6 bases at V and 2 bases at J; junction bases unmatched: 9. Germline CDR1 is SEHNR and CDR2 is FQNEAQ (reference sequence). The CDR3 nucleotides read TGTGCCAGCAGGTCGACTAGCGGTTTTTTCACAGATACGCAGTATTTT. Protein product: CASRSTSGFFTDTQYF.

This chain uses TRBV25-1 with TRBJ2-3, with D uncertain. V lost 6 bases to trimming and J lost 2 bases, with 3 bases between them. Germline V lookup: CDR1 MGHDK, CDR2 SYGVNS. CDR3 length equals 11 residues. CDR3 sequence: CASRSTDTQYF. The DNA for the CDR3 is TGTGCCAGCAGATCCACAGATACGCAGTATTTT.

The J gene is TRBJ2-5, the V gene TRBV30; D perhaps matches TRBD2 (5 bases). The CDR3 contains 16 residues. The V and J ends lost 0 bases and 8 bases respectively, with 22 bases between them. The germline gives CDR1 GTSNPN, CDR2 SVGIG (reference sequence). The CDR3 reads CAWSVIKAGRAPTQYF. Here the CDR3 DNA reads TGTGCCTGGAGTGTCATTAAGGCGGGCCGTGCCCCAACCCAGTACTTC.

V gene TRBV24-1 combines with J gene TRBJ2-5; maybe TRBD1 (6 bases). Trimming removed 3 bases at V and 1 base at J, with 11 bases between. In germline, CDR1 is KGHDR, CDR2 SFDVKD. The CDR3 sequence is 15 residues long. The CDR3 is CATSDVSGAQETQYF. CDR3 nucleotides: TGTGCCACCAGTGATGTGTCAGGGGCCCAAGAGACCCAGTACTTC.

The chain carries TRBV3-1 (or the pseudogene TRBV3-2) and TRBJ2-3; 9 bases line up with TRBD2. The CDR3 runs to 14 residues. Germline loops: CDR1 LGHDT, CDR2 YNNKEL (reference sequence). The ends lost 6 bases at V and 4 bases at J; junction bases unmatched: 5. In DNA form, the CDR3 reads TGTGCCAGCAGTCTTAGCGGGAGTGCAGATACGCAGTATTTT. Its translation: CASSLSGSADTQYF.

The chain is built from TRBV29-1 and TRBJ1-3; possibly TRBD1 for D (5 bases). This CDR3 region has 14 residues. Germline CDR1 is SQVTM and CDR2 is ANQGSEA. V was cut by 4 bases and J by 0 bases, with 10 bases left in between. The CDR3 spells CSVGLGDSGNTIYF. The CDR3 DNA is TGCAGCGTTGGTCTAGGGGACTCTGGAAACACCATATATTTT.

The chain has TRBV5-1 and TRBJ2-5; D may be TRBD1 or TRBD2 (5 bases each). CDR3 length: 13 residues. Trimming removed 5 bases at V and 5 bases at J, with 13 bases between. Germline CDR1 and CDR2: SGHRS and YFSETQ. The CDR3 bases are TGCGCCAGCAGTACTGGGGGTCAGGAGACCCAGTACTTC. Its protein product is CASSTGGQETQYF.

The chain is built from TRBV28 and TRBJ1-2; D gene ambiguous. Germline lookup yields CDR1 MDHEN and CDR2 SYDVKM. The CDR3 covers 14 residues. Between the trimmed V and J ends, which lost 4 bases and 5 bases, there was a span of 14 bases. CDR3 sequence: CASSSGPKSYGYTF. In DNA form, the CDR3 reads TGTGCCAGCAGTTCCGGGCCAAAGAGTTATGGCTACACCTTC.

The count of this clone is one. The rearrangement uses TRBV6-2 or TRBV6-3 and TRBJ2-3; D ambiguous. Per the germline V gene, CDR1 is MNHEY and CDR2 is SVGEGT. CDR3 length equals 15 residues. Trimming left V 7 bases short and J 2 bases short, with 16 bases between. The CDR3 DNA sequence: TGTGCCAGCAACCCGCGATGGGCCTACACAGATACGCAGTATTTT. Protein sequence: CASNPRWAYTDTQYF.

This rearrangement joins TRBV6-6 to TRBJ2-7; D not certain. The CDR3 consists of 11 residues. With 6 bases removed from V and 3 bases from J, the gap between germline ends came to 6 bases. The germline V gene encodes CDR1 MNHNY and CDR2 SVGAGI (reference sequence). Here the CDR3 DNA reads TGTGCCAGCAGCAAACACTACGAGCAGTACTTC. It translates to CASSKHYEQYF.

The rearrangement uses TRBV4-3 and TRBJ2-1; D not resolved. The germline V and J ends were trimmed by 5 bases and 0 bases, with 11 bases remaining between them. This CDR3 is 15 amino acids long. In germline, CDR1 is LGHNA, CDR2 YSLEER. This CDR3 is CASSSQWSSYNEQFF. The DNA of the CDR3 is TGCGCCAGCAGCTCCCAGTGGAGCTCCTACAATGAGCAGTTCTTC.

This chain links TRBV28 with TRBJ1-5; D not certain. V was pared by 5 bases and J by 3 bases, with 14 bases between. Germline loops: CDR1 MDHEN, CDR2 SYDVKM. The CDR3 is 15 amino acids. CDR3 amino acids: CASSRTGPYNQPQHF. CDR3 DNA: TGTGCCAGCAGTCGAACCGGGCCTTACAATCAGCCCCAGCATTTT.

This clone appeared a single time. V usage is TRBV11-2 and J usage is TRBJ2-1; TRBD2 matches at 12 bases. The CDR3 totals 16 residues. Germline values: CDR1 SGHAT, CDR2 FQNNGV. The V gene end was trimmed by 1 base and the J gene end by 4 bases; junction bases not matched to a gene: 2. Here the CDR3 reads CASSLGGLAGYNEQFF. The CDR3 coding sequence is TGTGCCAGCAGCTTAGGTGGACTAGCGGGATACAATGAGCAGTTCTTC.

The genes are TRBV19 and TRBJ1-2, with 9 bases lining up with TRBD1. V was clipped by 6 bases and J by 4 bases; unmatched bases: 9. CDR1 LNHDA and CDR2 SQIVND come from the germline V gene (reference sequence). CDR3 length: 15 amino acids. The DNA of the CDR3 is TGTGCCAGTAGGGAATCCGCGGGACAGGGCTATGGCTACACCTTC. This codes for CASRESAGQGYGYTF. The variable domain in full, completed from reference TRBV19 and TRBJ1-2, reads DGGITQSPKYLFRKEGQNVTLSCEQNLNHDAMYWYRQDPGQGLRLIYYSQIVNDFQKGDIAEGYSVSREKKESFPLTVTSAQKNPTAFYLCASRESAGQGYGYTFGSGTRLTVV.

This chain joins TRBV7-2 and TRBJ1-5; 8 bases map to TRBD1. CDR3 length equals 16 residues. Germline assignment: CDR1 SGHTA and CDR2 FQGNSA. The V gene end was trimmed by 0 bases and the J gene end by 6 bases; junction bases not matched to a gene: 7. This CDR3 reads CASSLAHGTGSQPQHF. The CDR3, as DNA: TGTGCCAGCAGCTTAGCGCATGGGACAGGCAGTCAGCCCCAGCATTTT.

The chain joins TRBV20-1 to TRBJ1-2; D is ambiguous. Trimming left V 3 bases short and J 8 bases short, with 7 bases between. Germline values: CDR1 DFQATT, CDR2 SNEGSKA (reference sequence). This CDR3 has 10 amino acids. The DNA for the CDR3 is TGCAGTGCTAGTAACCCAGGCTACACCTTC. It yields the protein CSASNPGYTF.

This chain joins TRBV6-5 and TRBJ2-7, with 12 bases lining up with TRBD2. V trimming: 7 bases; J trimming: 4 bases; junction bases outside the gene matches: 5. The CDR3 consists of 14 residues. Germline assignment: CDR1 MNHEY and CDR2 SVGAGI. For the CDR3, the DNA is TGTGCCAGCAACAAACTAGCGGGAGGATACGAGCAGTACTTC. Its protein product is CASNKLAGGYEQYF.

This chain connects TRBV7-2 to TRBJ2-2; possibly TRBD1 or TRBD2 for D (7 bases each). Germline V gene sequence: CDR1 SGHTA, CDR2 FQGNSA. The CDR3 length is 15 residues. Trimming removed 11 bases at V and 3 bases at J, with 19 bases between. The CDR3, as DNA: TGTGCCTCCCATAGCGGGCAGGGGGACACCGGGGAGCTGTTTTTT. As protein: CASHSGQGDTGELFF.

This clone was picked up a small number of times. The chain uses TRBV15 and TRBJ2-7, with 9 nucleotides matching TRBD2. The CDR3 totals 15 residues. CDR1 LNHNV and CDR2 YYDKDF come from the germline V gene (reference sequence). The V gene end was trimmed by 4 bases and the J gene end by 3 bases; junction bases not matched to a gene: 7. This CDR3 reads CATSMGAGGIYEQYF. The CDR3, as DNA: TGTGCCACCAGCATGGGTGCGGGAGGGATCTACGAGCAGTACTTC.

The chain is built from TRBV12-3 or TRBV12-4 and TRBJ2-5, with D unresolved. This CDR3 has 12 amino acids. Trimming left V 6 bases short and J 5 bases short, with 10 bases between. CDR3 bases: TGTGCCAGCAGCCTGCCGGCGGAGACCCAGTACTTC. Its translation: CASSLPAETQYF.

This clone has just a few counts. The chain carries TRBV5-1 and TRBJ2-7; D is unclear. The CDR3 length is 15 residues. CDR1 is SGHRS, CDR2 YFSETQ, per germline. V dropped 0 bases and J dropped 0 bases, with 10 bases sitting between them. Here the CDR3 DNA reads TGCGCCAGCAGCTTGGGGCAGGTTGACTCCTACGAGCAGTACTTC. Its protein is CASSLGQVDSYEQYF.

The rearrangement joins TRBV28 to TRBJ2-2, with 11 nucleotides matching TRBD2. This CDR3 spans 17 amino acids. V lost 3 bases, J lost 7 bases, and 10 bases stayed unmatched. Per the germline V gene, CDR1 is MDHEN and CDR2 is SYDVKM. CDR3 DNA sequence: TGTGCCAGCAGTTTCGTTAGCGGGAGGGGCCAGAACGGGGAGCTGTTTTTT. The encoded protein is CASSFVSGRGQNGELFF. Full variable domain (rest looked up from reference TRBV28 and TRBJ2-2): DVKVTQSSRYLVKRTGEKVFLECVQDMDHENMFWYRQDPGLGLRLIYFSYDVKMKEKGDIPEGYSVSREKKERFSLILESASTNQTSMYLCASSFVSGRGQNGELFFGEGSRLTVL.

The chain has TRBV19 and TRBJ2-1; D is uncertain. V lost 5 bases, J lost 4 bases, and 15 bases lay in between. The CDR3 loop spans 15 amino acids. Per the germline V gene, CDR1 is LNHDA and CDR2 is SQIVND (reference sequence). The CDR3: CASSPLERVYNEQFF. In DNA form, the CDR3 reads TGTGCCAGTAGTCCCCTGGAGCGAGTTTACAATGAGCAGTTCTTC.

As DNA, the CDR3 is TGTGCCAGCAGCTTGGGCAGGGGGTATTATACGCAGTATTTT. It translates to CASSLGRGYYTQYF. This chain uses TRBV7-2 with TRBJ2-3, with 7 bases matching TRBD1. The CDR3 extends over 14 amino acids. The V gene end was trimmed by 3 bases and the J gene end by 7 bases; junction bases not matched to a gene: 7. Germline loops: CDR1 SGHTA, CDR2 FQGNSA.

Written as DNA, the CDR3 is TGTGCCAGCAGTCTTCCGGGACTAGCGGCCAATGAGCAGTTCTTC. Translation gives CASSLPGLAANEQFF. This chain connects TRBV28 to TRBJ2-1, with TRBD2 matching over 11 bases. The CDR3 consists of 15 residues. J lost 6 bases, V lost 5 bases, and 6 bases had no gene match. Germline CDR1 MDHEN, CDR2 SYDVKM.